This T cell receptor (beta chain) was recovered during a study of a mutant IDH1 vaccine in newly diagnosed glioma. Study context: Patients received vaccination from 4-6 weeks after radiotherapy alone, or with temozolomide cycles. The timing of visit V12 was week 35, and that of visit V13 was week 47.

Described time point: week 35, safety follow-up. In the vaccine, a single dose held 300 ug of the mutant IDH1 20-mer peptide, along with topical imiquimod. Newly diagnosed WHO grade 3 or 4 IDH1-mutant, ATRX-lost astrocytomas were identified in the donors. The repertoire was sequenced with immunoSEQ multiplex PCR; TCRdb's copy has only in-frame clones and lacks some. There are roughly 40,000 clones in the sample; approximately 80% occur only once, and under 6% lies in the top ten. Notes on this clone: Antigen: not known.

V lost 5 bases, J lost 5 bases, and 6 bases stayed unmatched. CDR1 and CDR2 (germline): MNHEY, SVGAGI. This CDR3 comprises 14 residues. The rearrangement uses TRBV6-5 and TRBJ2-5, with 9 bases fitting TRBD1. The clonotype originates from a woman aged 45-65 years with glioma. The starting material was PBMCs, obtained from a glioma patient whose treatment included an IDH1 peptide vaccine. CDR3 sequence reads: CASSRQGGVETQYF. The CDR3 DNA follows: TGTGCCAGCAGTAGACAGGGGGGGGTGGAGACCCAGTACTTC.